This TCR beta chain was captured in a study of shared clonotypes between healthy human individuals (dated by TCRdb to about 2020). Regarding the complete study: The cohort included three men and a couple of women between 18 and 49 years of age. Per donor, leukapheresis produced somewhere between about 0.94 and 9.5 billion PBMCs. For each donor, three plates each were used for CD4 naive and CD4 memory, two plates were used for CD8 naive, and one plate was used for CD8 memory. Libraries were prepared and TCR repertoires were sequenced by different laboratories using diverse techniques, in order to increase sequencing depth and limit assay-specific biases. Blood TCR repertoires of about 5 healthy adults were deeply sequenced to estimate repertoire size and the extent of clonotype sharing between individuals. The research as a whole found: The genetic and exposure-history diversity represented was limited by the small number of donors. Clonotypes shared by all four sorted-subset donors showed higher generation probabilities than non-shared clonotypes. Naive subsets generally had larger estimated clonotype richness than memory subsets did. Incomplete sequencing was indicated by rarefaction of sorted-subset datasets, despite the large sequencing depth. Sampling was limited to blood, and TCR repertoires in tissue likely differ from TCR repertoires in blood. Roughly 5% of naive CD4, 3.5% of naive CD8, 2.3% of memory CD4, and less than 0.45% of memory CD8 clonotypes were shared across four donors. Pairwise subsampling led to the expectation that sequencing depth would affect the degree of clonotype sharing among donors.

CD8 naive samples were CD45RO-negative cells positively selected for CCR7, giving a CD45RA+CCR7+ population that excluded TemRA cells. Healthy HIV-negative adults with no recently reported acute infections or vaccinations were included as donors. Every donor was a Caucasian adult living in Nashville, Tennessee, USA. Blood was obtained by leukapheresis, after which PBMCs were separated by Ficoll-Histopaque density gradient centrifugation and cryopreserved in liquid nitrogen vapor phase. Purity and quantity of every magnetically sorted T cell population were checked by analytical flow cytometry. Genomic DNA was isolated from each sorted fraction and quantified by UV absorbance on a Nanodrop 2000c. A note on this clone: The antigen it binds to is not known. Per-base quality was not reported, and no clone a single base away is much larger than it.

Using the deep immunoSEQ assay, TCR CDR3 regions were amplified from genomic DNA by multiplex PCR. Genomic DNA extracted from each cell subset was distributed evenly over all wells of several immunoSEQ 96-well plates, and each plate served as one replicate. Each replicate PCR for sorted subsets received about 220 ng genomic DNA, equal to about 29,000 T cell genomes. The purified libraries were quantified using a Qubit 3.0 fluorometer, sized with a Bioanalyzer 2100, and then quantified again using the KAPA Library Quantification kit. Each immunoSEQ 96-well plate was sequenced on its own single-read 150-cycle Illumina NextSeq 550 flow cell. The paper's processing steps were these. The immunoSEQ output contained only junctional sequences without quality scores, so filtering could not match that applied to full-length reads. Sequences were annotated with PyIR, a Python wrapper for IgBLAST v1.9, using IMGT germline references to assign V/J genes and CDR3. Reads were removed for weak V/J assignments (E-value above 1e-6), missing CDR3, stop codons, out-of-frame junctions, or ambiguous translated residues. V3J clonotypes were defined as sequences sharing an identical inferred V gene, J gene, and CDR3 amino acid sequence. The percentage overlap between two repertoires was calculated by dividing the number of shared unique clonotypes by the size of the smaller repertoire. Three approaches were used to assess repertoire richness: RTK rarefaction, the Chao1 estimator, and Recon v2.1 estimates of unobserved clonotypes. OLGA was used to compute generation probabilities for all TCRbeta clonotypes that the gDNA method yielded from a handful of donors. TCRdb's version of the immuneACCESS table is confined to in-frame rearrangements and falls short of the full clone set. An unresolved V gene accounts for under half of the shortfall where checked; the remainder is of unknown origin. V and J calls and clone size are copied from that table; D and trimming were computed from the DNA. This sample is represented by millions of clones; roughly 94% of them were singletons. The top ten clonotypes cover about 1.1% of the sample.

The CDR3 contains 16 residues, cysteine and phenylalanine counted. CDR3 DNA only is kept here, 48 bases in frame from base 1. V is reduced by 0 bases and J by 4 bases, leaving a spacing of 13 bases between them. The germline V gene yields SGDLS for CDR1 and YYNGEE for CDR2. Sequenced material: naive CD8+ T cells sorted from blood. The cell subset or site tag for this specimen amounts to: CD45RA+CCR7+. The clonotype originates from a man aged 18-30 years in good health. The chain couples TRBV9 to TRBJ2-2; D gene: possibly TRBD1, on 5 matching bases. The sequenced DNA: TGTGCCAGCAGCGTAGTTATGGGGCAGGGCACCGGGGAGCTGTTTTTT. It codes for CASSVVMGQGTGELFF.